These T cell receptor beta chains were read from a single sample in a study of identical twins' blood T cells. TCRdb reprocessed the 5' RACE reads via MiXCR and lists one record per CDR3 protein. The sample records 300,000 to 450,000 distinct CDR3 sequences, under 30% being singletons. The sequencing sample was made of PBMCs. All receptors derive from a woman aged 18 to 49 in good health. Each CDR3 is given with its conserved first and last residue. The order of the fields is clone size, D gene, J gene, V gene, CDR3 DNA, CDR3 protein. The D gene is left open where the match is weak. Clone size is not always given. Where it is, it says once, few, many or a class for expanded clones.

few	-	TRBJ1-1	TRBV2	TGTGCCAGCAGTGAGGATAGACAGTACACTGAAGCTTTCTTT	CASSEDRQYTEAFF
few	-	TRBJ2-7	TRBV10-3	TGTGCCATCAGTGAACAGGAGAACTCCTACGAGCAGTACTTC	CAISEQENSYEQYF
-	TRBD1	TRBJ1-2	TRBV12-3/TRBV12-4	TGTGCCAGCAGTCAAGGGACAGTTCATGGCTACACCTTC	CASSQGTVHGYTF
-	TRBD1	TRBJ1-6	TRBV3-1	TGTGCCAGCAGCCGACAGGGCGCAAATTCACCCCTCCACTTT	CASSRQGANSPLHF
-	-	TRBJ2-7	TRBV6-9	TGTGCCACCGGCTGGCGGGATTTCTGGTACGAGCAGTACTTC	CATGWRDFWYEQYF
-	TRBD2	TRBJ2-7	TRBV5-1	TGCGCCAGCAGCGAATCGATGTCTAGCGGCTACGAGCAGTACTTC	CASSESMSSGYEQYF
few	-	TRBJ1-1	TRBV3-1	TGTGCCAGCAGCCAATCGCAGGGAGAGACTGAAGCTTTCTTT	CASSQSQGETEAFF
many	-	TRBJ1-2	TRBV29-1	TGCAGCGCCTCCTATCGGGGGGACACCTTC	CSASYRGDTF
few	-	TRBJ2-7	TRBV29-1	TGCAGCGTGAAAGGACTGGCCTACGAGCAGTACTTC	CSVKGLAYEQYF
few	-	TRBJ1-4	TRBV29-1	TGCAGCCCCCCTAGGGGGATTCGAAAACTGTTTTTT	CSPPRGIRKLFF
few	-	TRBJ1-5	TRBV20-1	TGCAGTGCTAGTTCGGGGGGCAATCAGCCCCAGCATTTT	CSASSGGNQPQHF
few	-	TRBJ1-2	TRBV2	TGTGCCAGCAAACGGGGGAGCGAACCAAGCTATGGCTACACCTTC	CASKRGSEPSYGYTF
-	TRBD1	TRBJ1-6	TRBV20-1	TGCAGTGCGCAACACAGGGGGCTGAATTCACCCCTCCACTTT	CSAQHRGLNSPLHF
-	-	TRBJ1-1	TRBV5-1	TGCGCCAGCAGCTTGTGGGGAAGCAGTGGGGGCCTATACACTGAAGCTTTCTTT	CASSLWGSSGGLYTEAFF
-	-	TRBJ2-7	TRBV2	TGTGCCAGCACCGAGCTTTACGAGCAGTACTTC	CASTELYEQYF
few	-	TRBJ1-2	TRBV5-1	TGCGCCAGCAGCCTCCGATCAGGAGGCGATGGCTACACCTTC	CASSLRSGGDGYTF
many	-	TRBJ1-2	TRBV4-1	TGCGCCAGCAGCCAAGATCTTGGGCGGCCGAGTTGGGGCTACACCTTC	CASSQDLGRPSWGYTF
-	-	TRBJ1-1	TRBV29-1	TGCGGCGTACGTCCAGGGCCGAACACTGAAGCTTTCTTT	CGVRPGPNTEAFF
few	-	TRBJ1-1	TRBV27	TGTGCCAGCAGTTTCAGGTCGATCACTGAAGCTTTCTTT	CASSFRSITEAFF
many	TRBD1	TRBJ2-2	TRBV27	TGTGCCAGCAGATCCGGGACAGGGGTTTTCGGGGAGCTGTTTTTT	CASRSGTGVFGELFF
many	-	TRBJ1-2	TRBV2	TGTGCCAGCACCGTTATCGGCTACACCTTC	CASTVIGYTF
-	-	TRBJ2-3	TRBV28	TGTGCCAGCAGTTTAAGACTAGCAGATACGCAGTATTTT	CASSLRLADTQYF
-	-	TRBJ1-2	TRBV12-3/TRBV12-4	TGTGCCAGCAGTTCCCAGGTACCTTATGGCTACACCTTC	CASSSQVPYGYTF
-	-	TRBJ1-4	TRBV18	TGTGCCAGCTCTCTCCAGGAGGGGTCGGCTGAAAAACTGTTTTTT	CASSLQEGSAEKLFF
-	-	TRBJ2-7	TRBV12-3/TRBV12-4	TGTGCCAGCAGTCTCGGGAACTCGGTCTACGAGCAGTACTTC	CASSLGNSVYEQYF
-	-	TRBJ1-2	TRBV18	TGTGCCAGCTCACCCAGCTCGACGCCTAACTATGGCTACACCTTC	CASSPSSTPNYGYTF
few	-	TRBJ1-5	TRBV20-1	TGCAGTGCTTCCGGAGGGGGGCTTTTGGAACCCCAGCATTTT	CSASGGGLLEPQHF
few	-	TRBJ1-1	TRBV20-1	TGCAGTGGTTCACGCCAACACCCTTTCTTT	CSGSRQHPFF
-	-	TRBJ1-4	TRBV7-2	TGTGCCAGCAGCTTAGAGAGAGGGAAACTGTTTTTT	CASSLERGKLFF
-	TRBD1	TRBJ1-1	TRBV19	TGTGCCAGTAGTGCAGGGGGATACACTGAAGCTTTCTTT	CASSAGGYTEAFF
-	TRBD1	TRBJ1-5	TRBV10-3	TGTGCCATCAGTGAACAGGGGAGTAGTAGCAATCAGCCCCAGCATTTT	CAISEQGSSSNQPQHF
many	-	TRBJ1-3	TRBV12-3/TRBV12-4	TGTGCCAGCAGTTTCTCGCGAAACACCATATATTTT	CASSFSRNTIYF
-	TRBD1	TRBJ1-1	TRBV28	TGTGCCAGCAGTTGGGACAGGGTCTCCACTGAAGCTTTCTTT	CASSWDRVSTEAFF
-	TRBD2	TRBJ2-5	TRBV20-1	TGCAGTGCTGTAGCGGGGGGGATAAAGACCCAGTACTTC	CSAVAGGIKTQYF
-	-	TRBJ1-3	TRBV29-1	TGCAGCGTTGCGGCGCGACACTCTGGAAACACCATATATTTT	CSVAARHSGNTIYF
-	-	TRBJ1-3	TRBV7-2	TGTGCCAGCAGCTTAGAGCCCCGCAGGGTACGCGGAAACACCATATATTTT	CASSLEPRRVRGNTIYF
-	-	TRBJ2-7	TRBV4-3	TGCGCCAGCAGCCAAGATCGTGGAGAGTACAACGAGCAGTACTTC	CASSQDRGEYNEQYF
-	-	TRBJ2-1	TRBV2	TGTGCCAGCACTACCTTTCAGGGAATAGAGCAGTTCTTC	CASTTFQGIEQFF
-	TRBD1	TRBJ2-7	TRBV5-6	TGTGCCAGCAGCTTAGCTACAGGGGGAGAGCTGTACTTC	CASSLATGGELYF
few	-	TRBJ2-3	TRBV19	TGTGCCAGTAGTATTGGCCGAAGGGCAGATACGCAGTATTTT	CASSIGRRADTQYF
-	-	TRBJ1-1	TRBV18	TGTGTCAGCTCACCTTCGGAAGGTTTTAGCACTGAAGCTTTCTTT	CVSSPSEGFSTEAFF
-	TRBD1	TRBJ1-1	TRBV5-6	TGTGCCAGCATCCTGACTGGGACAGGGGGCACTGAAGCTTTCTTT	CASILTGTGGTEAFF
many	-	TRBJ1-5	TRBV6-5	TGTGCCAGCAGTTACTCTTGGACCCTCAATCAGCCCCAGCATTTT	CASSYSWTLNQPQHF
-	-	TRBJ2-7	TRBV7-2	TGTGCCAGCAGCTTATATCATCAGGGGCTCGAGCAGTACTTC	CASSLYHQGLEQYF
-	-	TRBJ2-3	TRBV6-5	TGTGCCAGCAGTTACTCTGCCAAGGCGAGAGATACGCAGTATTTT	CASSYSAKARDTQYF